Included here is one T cell receptor (beta chain) sequence, with context. The record originates from a study of T cell changes during pregnancy in multiple sclerosis. Measured with immunoSEQ multiplex PCR; TCRdb has only the in-frame clones, and not every one. Among about 85,000 clones listed, approximately 90% were seen once. Losses at the gene ends were 6 bases for V and 9 bases for J; bases not matched to a gene: 9. Germline CDR1 and CDR2: MNHEY and SMNVEV (reference sequence). The CDR3 is made up of 15 amino acids. The sequenced sample was peripheral blood, obtained in the first trimester of pregnancy. V usage is TRBV27 and J usage is TRBJ1-6; TRBD1 agrees at 9 bases. The origin of this receptor is a female donor with multiple sclerosis, enrolled in a pregnancy study. The CDR3 region has the DNA TGTGCCAGCAGAATACAGGGGGCTTCTCGTTCACCCCTCCACTTT. Translating it yields CASRIQGASRSPLHF.